The 6 T cell receptor beta chains below come from one sample, sequenced in a study of T cell responses to AZD1222 COVID-19 vaccine. Method: immunoSEQ multiplex PCR; TCRdb's copy keeps in-frame clones and lacks some. The data hold 85,000 to 120,000 clones, with about 88% observed a single time. The source material was peripheral blood, sampled on day 0 of AZD1222 vaccination. The receptors come from an adult in good health.

This clone has a handful of counts. V is TRBV25-1 and J is TRBJ1-1, with a possible D match to TRBD1 (6 bases). Trimming pared 0 bases from V and 3 bases from J, leaving 14 bases between. The V gene's germline CDR1 is MGHDK and CDR2 SYGVNS. The CDR3 runs 16 residues. Here the CDR3 DNA reads TGTGCCAGCAGTGAATATTGGGACACCTTCCACACTGAAGCTTTCTTT. This sequence encodes CASSEYWDTFHTEAFF.

The chain employs TRBV9 and TRBJ2-7; D may correspond to TRBD1 or TRBD2 (5 bases each). In germline, CDR1 is SGDLS, CDR2 YYNGEE. V was cut by 10 bases and J by 3 bases, with 14 bases left in between. CDR3 length: 12 residues. For the CDR3, the DNA is TGTGCCCGCTCCGGGGCCAACTACGAGCAGTACTTC. This codes for CARSGANYEQYF.

The V gene is TRBV2, the J gene TRBJ1-1; a possible D gene is TRBD1 (5 bases). V lost 7 bases and J lost 5, with 17 bases in between. The CDR3 length is 14 residues. The V gene's germline CDR1 is SNHLY and CDR2 FYNNEI. CDR3 DNA sequence: TGTGCCAGCACACTAGGGAGGGGAAGTACTGAAGCTTTCTTT. Amino acids: CASTLGRGSTEAFF.

The rearrangement links TRBV30 to TRBJ2-7, with a tentative D call TRBD1 (6 bases). CDR3 length equals 12 residues. CDR1 is GTSNPN, CDR2 SVGIG, per germline (reference sequence). Trimming stripped 3 bases from V and 2 bases from J, with 8 bases between. The CDR3 loop is CAWSAGAYEQYF. CDR3 sequence (DNA): TGTGCCTGGAGCGCAGGGGCCTACGAGCAGTACTTC.

This chain connects TRBV7-3 to TRBJ1-1, with 12 positions matching TRBD1. Germline-derived CDR1 and CDR2 are SGHTA and FQGTGA. Trimming took 5 bases from V and 1 from J; bases not matched to a gene: 5. The length of the CDR3 is 16 residues. CDR3 in amino acids: CASSPGDRGRNTEAFF. CDR3 DNA sequence: TGTGCCAGCAGCCCAGGGGACAGGGGGCGGAACACTGAAGCTTTCTTT.

The V call is TRBV18, the J call TRBJ1-3, with D perhaps TRBD1 (6 bases). The length of the CDR3 is 15 residues. V lost 3 bases and J lost 4, with 13 bases in between. CDR1 is KGHSH, CDR2 LQKENI, per germline. CDR3 protein: CASSPKQGTGNTIYF. CDR3 coding DNA: TGTGCCAGCTCACCGAAACAGGGCACGGGAAACACCATATATTTT.